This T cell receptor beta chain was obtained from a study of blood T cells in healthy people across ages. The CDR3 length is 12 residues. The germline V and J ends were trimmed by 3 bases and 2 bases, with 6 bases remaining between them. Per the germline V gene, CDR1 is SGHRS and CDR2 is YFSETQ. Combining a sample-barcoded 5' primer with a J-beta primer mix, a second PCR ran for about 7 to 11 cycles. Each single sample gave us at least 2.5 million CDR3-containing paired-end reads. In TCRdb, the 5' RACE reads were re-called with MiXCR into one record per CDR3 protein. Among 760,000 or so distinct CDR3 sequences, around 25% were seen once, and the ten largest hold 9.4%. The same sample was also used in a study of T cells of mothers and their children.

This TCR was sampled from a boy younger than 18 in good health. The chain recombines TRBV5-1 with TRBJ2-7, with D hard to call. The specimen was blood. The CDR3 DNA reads TGCGCCAGCAGCTACGACGCCTACGAGCAGTACTTC. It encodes CASSYDAYEQYF.